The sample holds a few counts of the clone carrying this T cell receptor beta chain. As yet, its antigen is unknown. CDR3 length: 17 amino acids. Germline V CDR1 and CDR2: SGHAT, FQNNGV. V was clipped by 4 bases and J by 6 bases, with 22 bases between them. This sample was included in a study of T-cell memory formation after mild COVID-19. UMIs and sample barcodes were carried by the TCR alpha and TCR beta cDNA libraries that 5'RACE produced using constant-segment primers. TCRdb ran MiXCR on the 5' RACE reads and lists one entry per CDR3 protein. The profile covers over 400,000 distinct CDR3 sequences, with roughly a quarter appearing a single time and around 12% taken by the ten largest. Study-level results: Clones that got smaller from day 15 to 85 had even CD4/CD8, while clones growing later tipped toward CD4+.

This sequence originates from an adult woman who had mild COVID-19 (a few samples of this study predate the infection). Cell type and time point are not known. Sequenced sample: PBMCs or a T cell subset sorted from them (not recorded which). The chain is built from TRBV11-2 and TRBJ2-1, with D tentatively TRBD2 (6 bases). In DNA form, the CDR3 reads TGTGCCAGCAGCTCCCGGGACTCCCGGGAAGCCCCCAATGAGCAGTTCTTC. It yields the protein CASSSRDSREAPNEQFF.